Shown below are 15 T cell receptor beta chains from a single sample sequenced in a study of blood T cells in healthy people across ages. A second about 6 to 12 cycle PCR used barcoded and J-beta primers. TCRdb fed the 5' RACE reads into MiXCR, producing one record per CDR3 protein. The top ten clones hold roughly 22% of a sample with roughly 800,000 distinct CDR3 sequences, 55% to 70% of them seen once. The sequenced sample consisted of blood. Every receptor here comes from a man in his thirties or forties in good health.

This clonotype showed up just a few times. The chain uses TRBV29-1 and TRBJ2-3; D may be TRBD1 (5 bases). CDR1 and CDR2 (germline): SQVTM, ANQGSEA. The CDR3 is 14 residues long. The V end was cut by 8 bases, the J end by 2 bases, with 17 bases between. CDR3 DNA sequence: TGCAGCTCTGACAGAGCAAGGGACACAGATACGCAGTATTTT. This gives the protein CSSDRARDTDTQYF.

This clonotype was seen a few times. The chain is built from TRBV29-1 and TRBJ2-7; the D gene is possibly TRBD2 (6 bases). The V end lost 3 bases, the J end lost 3 bases, and 12 bases lay between the germline ends. The length of the CDR3 is 13 residues. Germline CDR1 is SQVTM and CDR2 is ANQGSEA. For the CDR3, the DNA is TGCAGCGTTGAGGGGGACGGGGGCTACGAGCAGTACTTC. Amino acids: CSVEGDGGYEQYF.

The chain joins TRBV21-1 to TRBJ2-7. TRBV21-1 is a known pseudogene. This CDR3 has 16 residues. The CDR3 coding sequence is TGTGCCAGCAGCAAAGAATTCGGCAGGCCGGCCTACGAGCAGTACTTC. Protein product: CASSKEFGRPAYEQYF.

A single count supports this clonotype. The chain combines TRBV20-1 with TRBJ2-1; 8 bases match TRBD2. The length of the CDR3 is 14 residues. J was trimmed by 4 bases and V by 1 base; bases with no gene match: 3. Looked up from germline, CDR1 is DFQATT and CDR2 is SNEGSKA (reference sequence). The CDR3 region is CSARGREAYNEQFF. DNA for the CDR3: TGCAGTGCTAGAGGGCGGGAGGCATACAATGAGCAGTTCTTC.

There are a few counts of this clonotype. V is TRBV7-2 and J is TRBJ2-5; D gene ambiguous. V lost 1 base to trimming and J lost 3 bases, with 15 bases between them. The CDR3 spans 16 residues. Germline V gene lookup returns CDR1 SGHTA and CDR2 FQGNSA. CDR3 nucleotides: TGTGCCAGCAGCTTAGATATGATACGGGCTAAAGAGACCCAGTACTTC. Encoded protein: CASSLDMIRAKETQYF.

The chain employs TRBV9 and TRBJ1-6; the D gene is possibly TRBD1 (5 bases). CDR3 size: 15 residues. From germline, CDR1 is SGDLS and CDR2 YYNGEE. V was trimmed by 0 bases and J by 7 bases, leaving 11 bases between them. Here the CDR3 DNA reads TGTGCCAGCAGCGTAGGAGGGGCGGGAAATTCACCCCTCCACTTT. This codes for CASSVGGAGNSPLHF. Filled out from reference TRBV9 and TRBJ1-6, the complete variable domain reads DSGVTQTPKHLITATGQRVTLRCSPRSGDLSVYWYQQSLDQGLQFLIQYYNGEERAKGNILERFSAQQFPDLHSELNLSSLELGDSALYFCASSVGGAGNSPLHFGNGTRLTVT.

This clonotype was recorded a few times. The V and J genes are TRBV4-2 and TRBJ2-7; D not resolved. This CDR3 comprises 16 residues. Trimming removed 1 base at V and 1 base at J, with 14 bases between. CDR1 and CDR2 (germline): LGHNA, YNFKEQ. CDR3 nucleotides: TGTGCCAGCAGCCAAGGCTTCCAGGATCCTTCCTACGAGCAGTACTTC. It translates to CASSQGFQDPSYEQYF.

Only one count was recorded for this clonotype. The V call is TRBV15, the J call TRBJ2-4; 7 bases agree with TRBD1. Germline V lookup: CDR1 LNHNV, CDR2 YYDKDF (reference sequence). J was trimmed by 13 bases and V by 4 bases; bases with no gene match: 13. The CDR3 runs to 14 residues. The CDR3 spells CATSTTGVGYGQYF. In nucleotides, the CDR3 is TGTGCCACCAGCACAACAGGGGTGGGGTACGGGCAGTACTTC.

V and J are TRBV9 and TRBJ1-2; 7 bases match TRBD1. The V and J ends lost 0 bases and 2 bases, in that order; junction bases with no gene match: 4. Per germline, CDR1 SGDLS and CDR2 YYNGEE. The CDR3 is 15 residues long. The CDR3 region has the DNA TGTGCCAGCAGCGTAGGGAACAGGGGAAACTATGGCTACACCTTC. Its protein is CASSVGNRGNYGYTF.

The chain links TRBV5-6 to TRBJ1-2, with D unresolved. The V end lost 1 base, the J end lost 8 bases, and 15 bases lay between the germline ends. CDR3 size: 14 residues. The germline CDR1 and CDR2 sequences are SGHDT and YYEEEE. The CDR3 is CASSLYTTSSGYTF. The CDR3 DNA follows: TGTGCCAGCAGCTTGTACACCACATCCTCGGGCTACACCTTC.

The chain recombines TRBV7-2 with TRBJ1-2; a weak D match, TRBD1 (6 bases). Germline V lookup: CDR1 SGHTA, CDR2 FQGNSA. V was trimmed by 0 bases and J by 3 bases, leaving 8 bases between them. This CDR3 is built from 14 residues. The CDR3 DNA sequence: TGTGCCAGCAGCTTAGCTGACAGGTACTATGGCTACACCTTC. Protein sequence: CASSLADRYYGYTF. The full variable domain, rest sourced from reference TRBV7-2 and TRBJ1-2, is GAGVSQSPSNKVTEKGKDVELRCDPISGHTALYWYRQSLGQGLEFLIYFQGNSAPDKSGLPSDRFSAERTGGSVSTLTIQRTQQEDSAVYLCASSLADRYYGYTFGSGTRLTVV.

The V call is TRBV7-2, the J call TRBJ1-2; 7 positions agree with TRBD1. The V and J ends lost 3 bases and 5 bases, in that order; junction bases with no gene match: 9. From germline, CDR1 is SGHTA and CDR2 FQGNSA. The CDR3 length is 15 residues. The CDR3 bases are TGTGCCAGCAGCTTGTCGTTGAGGGGGCTGTATGGCTACACCTTC. The encoded protein is CASSLSLRGLYGYTF.

This clonotype came up a few times. The CDR3 loop reads CSAKSPTGWSPLHF. The CDR3 coding sequence is TGCAGTGCTAAATCCCCGACAGGGTGGTCACCCCTCCACTTT. This chain joins TRBV20-1 and TRBJ1-6, with 7 bases that match TRBD1. The germline V gene encodes CDR1 DFQATT and CDR2 SNEGSKA (reference sequence). The CDR3 has 14 residues. The ends lost 4 bases at V and 10 bases at J; junction bases unmatched: 10.

This clonotype appeared a few times. This chain links TRBV2 with TRBJ2-1; TRBD2 aligns across 9 bases. Germline CDR1 is SNHLY and CDR2 is FYNNEI. CDR3 size: 15 residues. V was clipped by 2 bases and J by 4 bases; unmatched bases: 3. In DNA form, the CDR3 reads TGTGCCAGCAGTGAATACCTAGCGGGGTACAATGAGCAGTTCTTC. Amino acid sequence: CASSEYLAGYNEQFF.

This rearrangement joins TRBV29-1 to TRBJ2-3; D gene ambiguous. The CDR3 loop spans 14 amino acids. Trimming took 4 bases from V and 2 from J, leaving 13 bases between them. Germline V gene sequence: CDR1 SQVTM, CDR2 ANQGSEA. This CDR3 reads CSVGPGRSTDTQYF. The CDR3 nucleotides are TGCAGCGTTGGGCCGGGCAGGTCCACAGATACGCAGTATTTT.